This entry lists 2 T cell receptor beta chains sequenced from one sample in a study of T cells after yellow fever vaccination. A single record per CDR3 protein comes from TCRdb applying MiXCR to the 5' RACE reads. The sample yields 42,000 or so distinct CDR3 sequences, about 7% seen once. The sequencing used CD8+ T cells not binding an NS4B(214-222) dextramer, sorted from PBMCs, collected 45 days after the yellow fever booster vaccination. These receptors were collected from a man under 40 who received the YFV17D yellow fever vaccine.

The V gene is TRBV20-1, the J gene TRBJ2-2; 8 bases line up with TRBD2. The CDR3 is 14 residues long. Looked up from germline, CDR1 is DFQATT and CDR2 is SNEGSKA (reference sequence). Trimming removed 7 bases from V and 3 bases from J; junction bases left unmatched: 7. This chain's CDR3 is CSVRTSPDTGELFF. The CDR3 DNA reads TGCAGTGTTCGGACTAGCCCAGACACCGGGGAGCTGTTTTTT.

This clonotype was counted a few times. The chain carries TRBV7-2 and TRBJ2-1; D ambiguous. Germline-derived CDR1 and CDR2 are SGHTA and FQGNSA. Trimming removed 5 bases at V and 6 bases at J, with 20 bases between. This CDR3 comprises 16 residues. The CDR3 here is CASSHVGVLGINEQFF. For the CDR3, the DNA is TGTGCCAGCAGCCACGTCGGTGTTCTGGGAATCAATGAGCAGTTCTTC.